This TCR beta chain emerged from a study of beta chain features in type 1 diabetes. The V and J ends lost 0 bases and 8 bases respectively, with 11 bases between them. Germline CDR1 SGHDN, CDR2 FVKESK. This CDR3 comprises 14 residues. Study-wide points: Shortening of TCRB CDR3s, moderate but significant, appeared in all four CD4+ subsets of Type 1 diabetes patients.

In its sample, this clone was seen a few times. No antigen is known for it. Isolated RNA was reverse transcribed in full, so expressed TCRB transcripts were sequenced. The table came from immunoSEQ multiplex PCR; TCRdb's copy has only in-frame clones and leaves some out. The data hold 900,000 or so clones, with 15% to 20% observed a single time. The V gene is TRBV14, the J gene TRBJ2-1; D remains ambiguous. The sequencing sample was made of naive CD4+ T cells from blood. The receptor was isolated from a woman in her late teens or twenties in good health. CDR3 sequence reads: CASSQEITQYEQFF. CDR3 DNA sequence: TGTGCCAGCAGCCAAGAGATTACGCAGTATGAGCAGTTCTTC.